This T cell receptor (beta chain) came from a study of T cell repertoires in cytomegalovirus infection. Study background: Researchers turned to recently identified HLA-C-restricted CMV epitopes as well as well-studied HLA-B-restricted ones. Both CMV infection and a matching HLA type were indicated by public TCR beta signatures.

The CDR3 covers 15 residues. Trimming took off 2 bases at V and 4 bases at J, with 14 bases between the two ends. CDR1 and CDR2 from the germline V gene are SGHTA and FQGNSA. Points on this clonotype: Its antigen is not known.

TCRdb re-called the reads through MiXCR, storing one row per CDR3 protein. The sample lists a few hundred thousand distinct CDR3 sequences, 29% occurring once. Regarding the study as a whole: Dominating the ex vivo response were TCR beta clonotypes that were CMV-specific and HLA-C-restricted. Cumulative public TCR beta family frequency identified CMV carriers with the relevant HLA.

This TCR came from a human donor in good health (CMV status not recorded). Some clones in this sample may be carry-over from other donors' samples. The J gene is TRBJ1-2, the V gene TRBV7-2, with D perhaps TRBD1 (5 bases). Here the sequenced sample was cultured PBMCs, taken from culture after CMV antigen stimulation. The DNA of the CDR3 is TGTGCCAGCAGCTTAAGTCCAGGGACGGCCTATGGCTACACCTTC. Translation: CASSLSPGTAYGYTF.